These T cell receptor beta chains were read from a single sample in a study of T-cell memory formation after mild COVID-19. MiXCR, applied by TCRdb to the 5' RACE reads, yields one record per CDR3 protein. The data contain tens of thousands of distinct CDR3 sequences, 10% to 15% of them singletons. The sequenced sample was PBMCs or a T cell subset sorted from them (not recorded which). These receptors originate from an adult woman who had mild COVID-19 (a few samples of this study predate the infection). Cell type and time point are not known. Both conserved end residues are part of each CDR3. Fields, in order: clone size, J gene, CDR3 length, D gene, V gene, CDR3 DNA, CDR3 protein. A D gene is named only where the DNA matches it firmly. Some rows mark clone size as missing; the rest say once, few, many or name a class of expanded clone.

few TRBJ2-1 15 TRBD2 TRBV29-1 TGCAGCGTCTCCAGGGACTACACCTCCTACAATGAGCAGTTCTTC CSVSRDYTSYNEQFF
- TRBJ2-5 14 TRBD2 TRBV6-2/TRBV6-3 TGTGCCAGCAGTACGGGAGGGTACCAAGAGACCCAGTACTTC CASSTGGYQETQYF
many TRBJ2-7 14 TRBD1 TRBV7-6 TGTGCCAGCAGCTTGGGACAGGGGGGCTACGAGCAGTACTTC CASSLGQGGYEQYF
few TRBJ1-2 14 TRBD1 TRBV7-9 TGTGCCAGCAGATGGACAGGGGGAGACTATGGCTACACCTTC CASRWTGGDYGYTF
many TRBJ2-4 16 - TRBV4-3 TGCGCCAGCAGCCACCGACCAGGGCTACGAGGGAACATTCAGTACTTC CASSHRPGLRGNIQYF
many TRBJ2-7 15 TRBD2 TRBV10-3 TGTGCCATCAGCGGGGGAAGCGGGAGCCAGTACGAGCAGTACTTC CAISGGSGSQYEQYF
- TRBJ1-5 17 - TRBV7-3 TGTGCCAGCAGCTTACCCGCGTTCCCCAAGGGCAATCAGCCCCAGCATTTT CASSLPAFPKGNQPQHF
- TRBJ2-1 16 TRBD2 TRBV12-3/TRBV12-4 TGTGCCAGCAATCTCATGAGGGCTAGCGGGAGGAATGAGCAGTTCTTC CASNLMRASGRNEQFF
many TRBJ2-3 15 TRBD2 TRBV19 TGTGCCAGTAGCGACGGGCGGGAGTTCGGAGATACGCAGTATTTT CASSDGREFGDTQYF
- TRBJ2-7 15 TRBD1 TRBV27 TGTGCCAGCAGACCCTACAGGGGCCTGGACTACGAGCAGTACTTC CASRPYRGLDYEQYF
- TRBJ2-5 13 - TRBV6-5 TGTGCCAGCAGTTATCCCGGGGGAGAGACCCAGTACTTC CASSYPGGETQYF
- TRBJ2-1 18 TRBD1 TRBV7-9 TGTGCCAGCAGCTTACCCCGCTGGACAGGGGGCGCCGACAATGAGCAGTTCTTC CASSLPRWTGGADNEQFF
few TRBJ2-7 15 TRBD2 TRBV15 TGTGCCACCAGCAGAGATAAGACTAGCGGGACCCTCCAGTACTTC CATSRDKTSGTLQYF
- TRBJ2-1 16 - TRBV7-6 TGTGCCAGCAGCTTAGTTGTTGGGACTGGGGGCAATGAGCAGTTCTTC CASSLVVGTGGNEQFF
few TRBJ2-3 15 - TRBV12-3/TRBV12-4 TGTGCCAGCAGTTTACCAGGGGACGGAGCAGATACGCAGTATTTT CASSLPGDGADTQYF
- TRBJ2-1 17 TRBD2 TRBV12-3/TRBV12-4 TGTGCCAGCAGTTTTTCCCTAGCGGGAGTGTTCTACAATGAGCAGTTCTTC CASSFSLAGVFYNEQFF
- TRBJ1-1 12 - TRBV7-6 TGTGCCAGCAGTTCTCTGGGTAATGAAGCTTTCTTT CASSSLGNEAFF
- TRBJ1-1 14 - TRBV5-1 TGCGCCAGCAGCTTGGAGGACTCTAGAACTGAAGCTTTCTTT CASSLEDSRTEAFF
- TRBJ2-7 19 TRBD2 TRBV7-2 TGTGCCAGCAGCTTAGCCCCCTACCAGGGGACTAGCGGCCTCTACGAGCAGTACTTC CASSLAPYQGTSGLYEQYF
once TRBJ2-7 15 - TRBV5-1 TGCGCCAGCAGCTTGGTGGGGGGACTTGGGTACGAGCAGTACTTC CASSLVGGLGYEQYF
- TRBJ1-5 15 - TRBV3-1 TGTGCCAGCAGCCAAGATTTGAATGGGCATCAGCCCCAGCATTTT CASSQDLNGHQPQHF
- TRBJ2-2 18 TRBD2 TRBV5-1 TGCGCCAGCAGCTTGGGTCTAGCGGGAGTATCGACAGACGGGGAGCTGTTTTTT CASSLGLAGVSTDGELFF
- TRBJ1-1 17 - TRBV5-4 TGTGCCAGCAGCCAACGACACCGCGAGTACTTCAACACTGAAGCTTTCTTT CASSQRHREYFNTEAFF
few TRBJ2-7 12 TRBD1 TRBV19 TGTGCCACGAGGACAGGACCCTACGAGCAGTACTTC CATRTGPYEQYF
few TRBJ2-3 14 - TRBV29-1 TGCAGCGTTGAGCCAGGGGTATTCACAGATACGCAGTATTTT CSVEPGVFTDTQYF
few TRBJ2-7 13 - TRBV29-1 TGCAGCGTCGTCGTCGGAGGGCTCTACGAGCAGTACTTC CSVVVGGLYEQYF
- TRBJ2-3 18 TRBD1 TRBV6-5 TGTGCCAGCAGACGCCGGGCTTGGACAGGTCACAGCACAGATACGCAGTATTTT CASRRRAWTGHSTDTQYF
- TRBJ2-7 14 TRBD1 TRBV5-6 TGTGCCAGCAGCTCGGAAGCAGGGGGCTACGAGCAGTACTTC CASSSEAGGYEQYF
- TRBJ2-7 18 - TRBV27 TGTGCCAGCAGTTCTCATGGTACAGGGTACCCGGGAGGAGCCGAGCAGTACTTC CASSSHGTGYPGGAEQYF
- TRBJ2-7 15 - TRBV7-9 TGTGCCAGCAGCTTAGAGGGGACGGAATCCTACGAGCAGTACTTC CASSLEGTESYEQYF
- TRBJ2-7 14 TRBD1 TRBV5-1 TGCGCCAGCAGCTTGGCCGGGACAGCCTACGAGCAGTACTTC CASSLAGTAYEQYF
few TRBJ2-6 16 - TRBV29-1 TGCAGCGTTTCAACAGCCCTAGACGATCGGGCCAACGTCCTGACTTTC CSVSTALDDRANVLTF
- TRBJ1-1 13 - TRBV5-4 TGTGCCAGCAGCGGGCCACGGAACACTGAAGCTTTCTTT CASSGPRNTEAFF
- TRBJ1-1 13 - TRBV5-1 TGCGCCAGCAGAAGTTTAGGGACGCCTGAAGCTTTCTTT CASRSLGTPEAFF
- TRBJ2-7 18 - TRBV20-1 TGCAGTGCTAAGGGACTGTCCCTTACAGGGCTCTTCTCCTACGAGCAGTACTTC CSAKGLSLTGLFSYEQYF
- TRBJ2-3 16 TRBD2 TRBV7-2 TGTGCCAGCAGCCCGACTAGCGGGTTTGTGACAGATACGCAGTATTTT CASSPTSGFVTDTQYF
- TRBJ2-1 21 - TRBV5-1 TGCGCCAGCAGCTTGGCCTGGCTCCGGGCCAGGACACCCGACTCCTACAATGAGCAGTTCTTC CASSLAWLRARTPDSYNEQFF
- TRBJ2-7 13 - TRBV20-1 TGCAGTGCTAGAGACGAACAGGGAGGCGAGCAGTACTTC CSARDEQGGEQYF
many TRBJ2-1 13 - TRBV5-5 TGTGCCAGCAGCTTGGGTGGTTCCAATGAGCAGTTCTTC CASSLGGSNEQFF
few TRBJ2-1 15 - TRBV5-1 TGCGCCAGCAGCTTGGGGCTTCCGGTGAAAGATGAGCAGTTCTTC CASSLGLPVKDEQFF
many TRBJ2-1 14 - TRBV5-1 TGCGCCAGCAGCTTGAGTAAGGGCTACAATGAGCAGTTCTTC CASSLSKGYNEQFF
few TRBJ2-3 13 TRBD1 TRBV29-1 TGCAGCGTAGGGACAGGATGGGCAGATACGCAGTATTTT CSVGTGWADTQYF
many TRBJ1-4 14 - TRBV12-3/TRBV12-4 TGTGCCAGCAGTCCTGACAACTGGGGGGAAAAACTGTTTTTT CASSPDNWGEKLFF
- TRBJ2-5 15 - TRBV5-1 TGCGCCAGCAGCTCCCACCTTTTTGGCTGGGAGACCCAGTACTTC CASSSHLFGWETQYF
few TRBJ1-5 14 TRBD1 TRBV20-1 TGCAGTGCTCCAGGGGGGGATAGCAATCAGCCCCAGCATTTT CSAPGGDSNQPQHF